Below, 19 T cell receptor beta chains from the same sample are listed, as sequenced in a study of graft-versus-host responses after intestinal transplantation. Repertoires were generated with immunoSEQ multiplex PCR, while TCRdb's copy carries only in-frame clones and drops some. The sample holds 90,000 to 150,000 clones, 90% to 95% seen once. Antigens of these TCRs are unknown. Source: unstimulated CD4+ T cells sorted from spleen or lymph node cells, taken before intestinal transplant. The receptors were sampled from a human donor who received an intestinal transplant.

The chain uses TRBV11-3 and TRBJ2-3, with unresolved D. The germline CDR1 and CDR2 sequences are SGHNT and YENEEA. The CDR3 totals 14 residues. The V end was cut by 0 bases, the J end by 1 base, with 5 bases between. CDR3 nucleotides: TGTGCCAGCAGCTTAGAGGGTCGCACAGATACGCAGTATTTT. Its translation: CASSLEGRTDTQYF.

The gene calls are TRBV10-3 and TRBJ2-7, with D possibly being TRBD2 (6 bases). CDR1 and CDR2 (germline): ENHRY, SYGVKD. Between the trimmed V and J ends, which lost 4 bases and 3 bases, there was a span of 10 bases. The CDR3 is 13 residues long. CDR3 in amino acids: CAISGGDRYEQYF. CDR3 DNA: TGTGCCATCAGTGGGGGGGACCGCTACGAGCAGTACTTC.

The chain combines TRBV5-6 with TRBJ2-4; the D is unclear. V lost 2 bases to trimming and J lost 6 bases, with 3 bases between them. The CDR3 contains 11 residues. The germline V gene encodes CDR1 SGHDT and CDR2 YYEEEE. CDR3 loop: CASSFGNIQYF. As DNA, the CDR3 is TGTGCCAGCAGCTTCGGAAACATTCAGTACTTC.

The J gene is TRBJ2-7, the V gene TRBV7-6, with 15 bases identical to TRBD2. The CDR3 consists of 14 residues. The germline V gene encodes CDR1 SGHVS and CDR2 FNYEAQ. V lost 5 bases to trimming and J lost 6 bases; unmatched junction nucleotides: 2. The CDR3 loop is CASSLGLAGGEQYF. As DNA, the CDR3 is TGTGCCAGCAGCCTGGGACTAGCGGGAGGCGAGCAGTACTTC.

As for this clone: In the same sample, other DNA sequences code for this CDR3. The gene calls are TRBV5-1 and TRBJ2-7, with a weak D call TRBD1 (5 bases). CDR1 SGHRS and CDR2 YFSETQ come from the germline V gene. CDR3 size: 13 residues. Trimming removed 0 bases from V and 3 bases from J, with 7 bases in between. The CDR3 spells CASSLGQSYEQYF. The CDR3 DNA reads as TGCGCCAGCAGCTTGGGACAGAGCTACGAGCAGTACTTC.

The chain recombines TRBV30 with TRBJ2-1; 7 bases map to TRBD2. The CDR3 contains 11 residues. Germline-derived CDR1 and CDR2 are GTSNPN and SVGIG (reference sequence). Trimming at V came to 8 bases and at J to 6 bases, leaving 4 bases not matched to a gene. In DNA, the CDR3 is TGTGCCGGGACTAATTTCAATGAGCAGTTCTTC. Residues: CAGTNFNEQFF. Full variable domain (missing parts from reference TRBV30 and TRBJ2-1): SQTIHQWPATLVQPVGSPLSLECTVEGTSNPNLYWYRQAAGRGLQLLFYSVGIGQISSEVPQNLSASRPQDRQFILSSKKLLLSDSGFYLCAGTNFNEQFFGPGTRLTVL.

This CDR3 reads CAWMWFGEGVEKLFF. The CDR3 DNA follows: TGTGCCTGGATGTGGTTTGGGGAAGGGGTTGAAAAACTGTTTTTT. The rearrangement joins TRBV30 to TRBJ1-4, with a possible D match to TRBD1 (5 bases). Germline CDR1 reads GTSNPN; CDR2 reads SVGIG (reference sequence). V was clipped by 4 bases and J by 7 bases, with 19 bases between them. The CDR3 contains 15 residues.

This clone was seen just once. The chain combines TRBV20-1 with TRBJ1-1; D not resolved. The CDR3 is made up of 11 amino acids. The ends were cut back, 3 bases at V and 4 bases at J, with 6 bases in the middle. Germline CDR1 DFQATT, CDR2 SNEGSKA (reference sequence). The CDR3 region has the DNA TGCAGTGCTAGTTGGACCACTGAAGCTTTCTTT. Amino acids: CSASWTTEAFF.

V gene TRBV7-3 combines with J gene TRBJ2-1, with 8 nucleotides matching TRBD2. CDR3 length: 15 residues. Germline V lookup: CDR1 SGHTA, CDR2 FQGTGA. V shed 5 bases, J shed 0 bases, and the junction held 3 bases outside the gene matches. The CDR3: CASSREGSSYNEQFF. CDR3 sequence (DNA): TGTGCCAGCAGCCGGGAGGGGAGCTCCTACAATGAGCAGTTCTTC.

CDR3 nucleotides: TGTGCCAGCAGCCTTGGGACTAGCGGGTACAATGAGCAGTTCTTC. It translates to CASSLGTSGYNEQFF. The rearrangement joins TRBV9 to TRBJ2-1; 12 positions agree with TRBD2. Germline CDR1 reads SGDLS; CDR2 reads YYNGEE. The CDR3 sequence is 15 residues long. V was pared by 4 bases and J by 4 bases, with 3 bases of the junction left unmatched.

This clone has only one observation. This sequence joins TRBV5-6 and TRBJ2-5; tentatively, D is TRBD2 (5 bases). This CDR3 has 17 residues. The V gene's germline CDR1 is SGHDT and CDR2 YYEEEE. V dropped 4 bases and J dropped 2 bases, with 21 bases sitting between them. The CDR3, as DNA: TGTGCCAGCAGCCCCCAACCGGGGATTCCTTATCAAGAGACCCAGTACTTC. Amino acids: CASSPQPGIPYQETQYF.

Only one count was recorded for this clone. The genes are TRBV13 and TRBJ1-2; unclear D gene. The germline V and J ends were trimmed by 1 base and 7 bases, with 7 bases remaining between them. This CDR3 is 12 amino acids long. Germline lookup yields CDR1 PRHDT and CDR2 FYEKMQ (reference sequence). The CDR3 loop is CASSLVQVGYTF. CDR3 DNA: TGTGCCAGCAGCTTAGTTCAGGTTGGCTACACCTTC. Full variable domain (rest looked up from reference TRBV13 and TRBJ1-2): AAGVIQSPRHLIKEKRETATLKCYPIPRHDTVYWYQQGPGQDPQFLISFYEKMQSDKGSIPDRFSAQQFSDYHSELNMSSLELGDSALYFCASSLVQVGYTFGSGTRLTVV.

Points on this clone: The identical CDR3 is also encoded by other nucleotide sequences in the sample. The CDR3 bases are TGTGCCAGCAGTGAACGTCCCGGGTCTGGAAACACCATATATTTT. Residues: CASSERPGSGNTIYF. V usage is TRBV6-1 and J usage is TRBJ1-3; unclear D gene. CDR1 MNHNS and CDR2 SASEGT come from the germline V gene. This CDR3 is 15 amino acids long. Deletions cut 2 bases from V and 1 base from J, with 9 bases between.

CDR3 in DNA: TGTGCCAGCAGCGTCTCGGTGGGCACTCTTTCCTCCTACGAGCAGTACTTC. Translation: CASSVSVGTLSSYEQYF. This chain connects TRBV9 to TRBJ2-7; D gene unclear. V lost 2 bases and J 0 bases, leaving 18 bases between the germline ends. The V gene's germline CDR1 is SGDLS and CDR2 YYNGEE. This CDR3 is built from 17 residues.

The V and J genes are TRBV30 and TRBJ2-1, with 10 bases fitting TRBD2. Trimming cost V 2 bases and J 7 bases; bases outside gene matches: 5. This CDR3 contains 14 residues. Per the germline V gene, CDR1 is GTSNPN and CDR2 is SVGIG (reference sequence). CDR3 sequence: CAWSSSGRPNEQFF. CDR3 coding DNA: TGTGCCTGGAGTAGTAGCGGGAGGCCAAATGAGCAGTTCTTC.

The rearrangement links TRBV29-1 to TRBJ2-1; tentatively, D is TRBD2 (6 bases). V lost 6 bases, J lost 0 bases, and 12 bases lay in between. The CDR3 is 14 residues long. In germline, CDR1 is SQVTM, CDR2 ANQGSEA. In DNA, the CDR3 is TGCAGCGTACTGCGGGGTCCCTCCTACAATGAGCAGTTCTTC. It is translated as CSVLRGPSYNEQFF.

V gene TRBV4-2 combines with J gene TRBJ2-1, with TRBD2 matching 10 bases. The germline gives CDR1 LGHNA, CDR2 YNFKEQ. J was trimmed by 8 bases and V by 4 bases; bases with no gene match: 11. The CDR3 extends over 16 amino acids. The CDR3 spells CASSLPAGGPGDEQFF. The CDR3 DNA is TGTGCCAGCAGCCTCCCAGCGGGAGGGCCGGGTGATGAGCAGTTCTTC.

In its sample, this clone was seen once. The CDR3 DNA reads TGTGCCAGTAGTATACCGGGACACAGCTACGAGCAGTACTTC. Translating it yields CASSIPGHSYEQYF. The chain carries TRBV19 and TRBJ2-7, with D possibly matching TRBD1 (6 bases). V shed 2 bases and J shed 3 bases, with 11 bases lying between them. The germline CDR1 and CDR2 sequences are LNHDA and SQIVND (reference sequence). The CDR3 runs 14 residues.

The chain carries TRBV4-2 and TRBJ2-3; D is unclear. V was trimmed by 5 bases and J by 1 base, leaving 19 bases between them. CDR1 and CDR2 from the germline V gene are LGHNA and YNFKEQ. This CDR3 is built from 17 residues. The CDR3 reads CASSDHDSLKGTDTQYF. CDR3 in DNA: TGTGCCAGCAGCGACCACGACTCGCTGAAGGGCACAGATACGCAGTATTTT.